The T cell receptor (beta chain) under discussion was sequenced for a study of cytomegalovirus exposure and HLA in healthy donors. Looking at the study overall: From 170 million or so T cells, an earlier analysis saw approximately 110 million unique TCR beta sequences. Study conclusions and caveats: Later analysis reportedly placed an Asian-associated ancestry cluster below the roughly 700-donor mean in N-insertions. The authors excluded some V segments, including TRBV6-2 and TRBV6-3, as indistinguishable. In vitro confirmation showed a few CMV-associated chains to be CMV antigen specific.

Trimming removed 0 bases at V and 3 bases at J, with 12 bases between. CDR3 length: 15 amino acids. Looked up from germline, CDR1 is LGHNA and CDR2 is YNFKEQ. It was with 60 Vbeta and 13 Jbeta primers that the PCR ran. The assay was immunoSEQ multiplex PCR, and TCRdb's table has in-frame clones only and misses some. The profile shows 150,000 to 200,000 clones, over 75% of them singletons. Comments on this clone: Its antigen is unidentified.

This chain connects TRBV4-2 to TRBJ2-7, with D unresolved. This TCR was sampled from a woman in her twenties or thirties in good health and CMV-seronegative. The sequencing sample was made of PBMCs. The chain's CDR3 is CASSQEVRIHYEQYF. In nucleotides, the CDR3 is TGTGCCAGCAGCCAAGAAGTCAGGATCCACTACGAGCAGTACTTC.